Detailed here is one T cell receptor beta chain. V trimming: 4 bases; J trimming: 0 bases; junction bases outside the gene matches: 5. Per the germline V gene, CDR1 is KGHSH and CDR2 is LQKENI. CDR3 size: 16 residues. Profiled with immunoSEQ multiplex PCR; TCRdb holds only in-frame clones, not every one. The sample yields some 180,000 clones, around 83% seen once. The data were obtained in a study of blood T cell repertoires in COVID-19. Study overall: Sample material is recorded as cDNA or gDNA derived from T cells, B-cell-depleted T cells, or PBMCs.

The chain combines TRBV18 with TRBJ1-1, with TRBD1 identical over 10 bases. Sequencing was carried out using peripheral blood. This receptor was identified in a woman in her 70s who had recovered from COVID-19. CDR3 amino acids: CASSRQTGGMNTEAFF. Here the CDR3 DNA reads TGTGCCAGCTCACGGCAGACAGGGGGCATGAACACTGAAGCTTTCTTT.